This T cell receptor beta chain was identified in a study of cytomegalovirus exposure and HLA in healthy donors. The CDR3 length is 13 residues. Losses at the gene ends were 5 bases for V and 9 bases for J; bases not matched to a gene: 3. CDR1 is MNHEY and CDR2 is SVGAGI in the germline V gene. Overall study findings and caveats: The number of N-insertions in an Asian-associated ancestry cluster was reportedly below the 666-donor mean in a later analysis. TCR beta sequences reportedly predicted most subjects' HLA-A and HLA-B alleles accurately. Across HLA loci, a later analysis found differing TCR association rates, with DRB1 most and HLA-C fewest.

This clone was counted only a few times. The antigen remains unidentified. Primers for the PCR totalled 60 Vbeta and 13 Jbeta. This table comes from immunoSEQ multiplex PCR, and its TCRdb copy is limited to in-frame clones, with some not included. The repertoire includes 100,000 to 150,000 clones, 75% to 85% of them detected once, and about 8.9% sits in the top ten. The chain is built from TRBV6-5 and TRBJ2-1; TRBD2 matches at 11 bases. The sequenced sample was PBMCs. The TCR comes from a man in his thirties or forties in good health and CMV-seropositive. The chain's CDR3 is CASSGLAGGEQFF. The CDR3, as DNA: TGTGCCAGCAGTGGGCTAGCGGGGGGTGAGCAGTTCTTC.